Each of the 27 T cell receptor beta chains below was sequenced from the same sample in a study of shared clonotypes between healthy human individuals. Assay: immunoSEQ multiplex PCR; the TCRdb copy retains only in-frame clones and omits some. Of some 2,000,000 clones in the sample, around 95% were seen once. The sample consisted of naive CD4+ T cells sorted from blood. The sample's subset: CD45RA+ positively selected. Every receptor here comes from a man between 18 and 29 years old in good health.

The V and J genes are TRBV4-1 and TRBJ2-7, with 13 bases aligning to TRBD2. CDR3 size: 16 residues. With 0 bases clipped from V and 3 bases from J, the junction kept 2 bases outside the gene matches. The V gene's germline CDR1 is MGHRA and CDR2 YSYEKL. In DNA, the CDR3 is TGCGCCAGCAGCCAAGATGGGACTAGCGGGGACTACGAGCAGTACTTC. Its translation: CASSQDGTSGDYEQYF.

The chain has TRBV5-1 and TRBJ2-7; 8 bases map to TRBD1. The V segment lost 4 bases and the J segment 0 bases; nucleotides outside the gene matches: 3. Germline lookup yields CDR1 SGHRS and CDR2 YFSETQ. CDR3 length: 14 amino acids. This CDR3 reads CASSDRGGSYEQYF. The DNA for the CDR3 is TGCGCCAGCAGCGACAGGGGTGGCTCCTACGAGCAGTACTTC.

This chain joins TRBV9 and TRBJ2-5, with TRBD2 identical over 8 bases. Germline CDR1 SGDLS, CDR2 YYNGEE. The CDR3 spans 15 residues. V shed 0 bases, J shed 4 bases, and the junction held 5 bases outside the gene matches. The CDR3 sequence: CASSVGAGGSETQYF. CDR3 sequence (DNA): TGTGCCAGCAGCGTAGGTGCGGGGGGTTCAGAGACCCAGTACTTC.

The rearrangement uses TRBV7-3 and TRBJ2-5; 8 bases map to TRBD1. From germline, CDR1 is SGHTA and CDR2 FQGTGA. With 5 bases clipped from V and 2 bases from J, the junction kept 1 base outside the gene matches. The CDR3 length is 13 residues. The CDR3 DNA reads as TGTGCCAGCAGCCGGGACAGGCAAGAGACCCAGTACTTC. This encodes CASSRDRQETQYF.

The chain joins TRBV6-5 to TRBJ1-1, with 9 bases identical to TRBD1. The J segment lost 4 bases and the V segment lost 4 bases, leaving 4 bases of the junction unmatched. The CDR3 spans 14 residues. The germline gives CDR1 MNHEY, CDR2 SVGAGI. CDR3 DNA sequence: TGTGCCAGCAGTTTGGGACAGGGAGCCACTGAAGCTTTCTTT. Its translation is CASSLGQGATEAFF.

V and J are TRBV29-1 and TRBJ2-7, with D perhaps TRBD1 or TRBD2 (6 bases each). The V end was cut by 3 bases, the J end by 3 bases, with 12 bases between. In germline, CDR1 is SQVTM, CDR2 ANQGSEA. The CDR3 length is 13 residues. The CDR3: CSVEPGGGYEQYF. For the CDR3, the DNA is TGCAGCGTTGAGCCCGGGGGCGGCTACGAGCAGTACTTC.

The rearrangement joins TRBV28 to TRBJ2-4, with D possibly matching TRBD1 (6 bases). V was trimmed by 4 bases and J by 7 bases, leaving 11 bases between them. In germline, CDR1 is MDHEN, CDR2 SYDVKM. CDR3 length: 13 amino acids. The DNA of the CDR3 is TGTGCCAGCAGTTACGGGACACTTAACATTCAGTACTTC. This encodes CASSYGTLNIQYF.

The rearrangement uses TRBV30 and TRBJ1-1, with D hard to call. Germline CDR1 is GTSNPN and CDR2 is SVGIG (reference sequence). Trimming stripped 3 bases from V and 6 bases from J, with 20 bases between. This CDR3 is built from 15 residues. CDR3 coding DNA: TGTGCCTGGAGACGAGGCACATTGGTCTATTCTGAAGCTTTCTTT. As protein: CAWRRGTLVYSEAFF.

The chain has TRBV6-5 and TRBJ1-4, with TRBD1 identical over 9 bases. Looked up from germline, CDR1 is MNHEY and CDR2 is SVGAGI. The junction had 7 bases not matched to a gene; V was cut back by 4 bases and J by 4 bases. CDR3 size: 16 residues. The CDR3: CASSSLGTGHNEKLFF. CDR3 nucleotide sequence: TGTGCCAGCAGTTCCTTAGGGACAGGGCATAATGAAAAACTGTTTTTT.

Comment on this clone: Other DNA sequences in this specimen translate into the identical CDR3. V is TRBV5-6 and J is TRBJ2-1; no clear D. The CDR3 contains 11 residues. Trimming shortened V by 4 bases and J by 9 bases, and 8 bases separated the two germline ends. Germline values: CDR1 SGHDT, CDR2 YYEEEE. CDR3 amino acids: CASSLNGEQFF. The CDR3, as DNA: TGTGCCAGCAGCCTGAATGGTGAGCAGTTCTTC.

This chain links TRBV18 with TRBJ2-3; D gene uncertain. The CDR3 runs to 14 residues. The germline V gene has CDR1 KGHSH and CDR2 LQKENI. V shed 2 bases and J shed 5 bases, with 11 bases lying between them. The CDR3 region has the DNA TGTGCCAGCTCACCATCCCCGTTGGGAGATACGCAGTATTTT. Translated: CASSPSPLGDTQYF.

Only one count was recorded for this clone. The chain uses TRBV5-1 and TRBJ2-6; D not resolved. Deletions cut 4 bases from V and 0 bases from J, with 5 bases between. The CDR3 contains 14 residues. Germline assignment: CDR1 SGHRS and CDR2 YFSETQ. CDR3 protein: CASSRSSGANVLTF. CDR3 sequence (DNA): TGCGCCAGCAGCAGGAGCTCTGGGGCCAACGTCCTGACTTTC.

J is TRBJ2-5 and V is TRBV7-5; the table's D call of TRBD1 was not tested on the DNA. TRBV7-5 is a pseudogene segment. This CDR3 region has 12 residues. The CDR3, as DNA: TGTGCCAGAAGGGACAGGGAAGAGACCCAGTACTTC. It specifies CARRDREETQYF.

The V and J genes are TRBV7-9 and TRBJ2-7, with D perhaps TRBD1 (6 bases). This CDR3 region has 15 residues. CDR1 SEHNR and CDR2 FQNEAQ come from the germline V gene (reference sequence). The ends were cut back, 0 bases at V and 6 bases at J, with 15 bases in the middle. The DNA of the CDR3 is TGTGCCAGCAGCTTAGCATTAGGGGGAAGTTCCGAGCAGTACTTC. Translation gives CASSLALGGSSEQYF.

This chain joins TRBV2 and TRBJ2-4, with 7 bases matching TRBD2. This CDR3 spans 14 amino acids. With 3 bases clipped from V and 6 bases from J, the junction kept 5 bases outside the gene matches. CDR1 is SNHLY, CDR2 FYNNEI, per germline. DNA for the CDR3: TGTGCCAGCAGTGAGGCTAGCGGATCAAACATTCAGTACTTC. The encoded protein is CASSEASGSNIQYF.

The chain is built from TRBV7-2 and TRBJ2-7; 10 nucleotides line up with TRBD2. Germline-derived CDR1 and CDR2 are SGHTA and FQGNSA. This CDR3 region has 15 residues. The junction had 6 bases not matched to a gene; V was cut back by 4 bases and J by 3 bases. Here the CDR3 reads CASSSSGRAFYEQYF. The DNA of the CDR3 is TGTGCCAGCAGCTCGAGCGGGAGGGCCTTCTACGAGCAGTACTTC.

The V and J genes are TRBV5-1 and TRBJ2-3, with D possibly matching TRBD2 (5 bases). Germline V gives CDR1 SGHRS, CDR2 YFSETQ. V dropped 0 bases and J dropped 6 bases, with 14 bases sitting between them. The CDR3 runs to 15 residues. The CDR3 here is CASSLGELGADTQYF. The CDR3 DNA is TGCGCCAGCAGCTTGGGGGAGTTGGGCGCCGATACGCAGTATTTT.

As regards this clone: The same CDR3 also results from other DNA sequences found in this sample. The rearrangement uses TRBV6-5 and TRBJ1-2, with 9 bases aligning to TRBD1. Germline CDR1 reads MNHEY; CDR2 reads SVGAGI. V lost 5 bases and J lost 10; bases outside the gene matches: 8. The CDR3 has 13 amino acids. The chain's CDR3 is CASSRGQGISYTF. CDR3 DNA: TGTGCCAGCAGTAGGGGACAGGGAATCTCCTACACCTTC.

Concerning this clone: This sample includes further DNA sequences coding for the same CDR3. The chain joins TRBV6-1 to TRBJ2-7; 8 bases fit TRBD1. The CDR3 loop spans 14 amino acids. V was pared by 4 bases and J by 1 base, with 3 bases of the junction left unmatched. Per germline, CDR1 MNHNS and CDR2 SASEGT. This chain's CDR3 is CASSGQGTSYEQYF. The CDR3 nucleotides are TGTGCCAGCAGTGGACAGGGGACTTCCTACGAGCAGTACTTC.

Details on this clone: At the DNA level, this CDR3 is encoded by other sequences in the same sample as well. The CDR3 bases are TGTGCCAGCAGCCTAGGGCTAGCGGGCGGCGGGACAGATACGCAGTATTTT. It is translated as CASSLGLAGGGTDTQYF. This chain connects TRBV2 to TRBJ2-3, with 8 bases matching TRBD2. The CDR3 sequence is 17 residues long. CDR1 and CDR2 (germline): SNHLY, FYNNEI. The trim removed 6 bases at V and 3 bases at J, leaving 14 bases unmatched. The full variable domain, completed using reference TRBV2 and TRBJ2-3, is EPEVTQTPSHQVTQMGQEVILRCVPISNHLYFYWYRQILGQKVEFLVSFYNNEISEKSEIFDDQFSVERPDGSNFTLKIRSTKLEDSAMYFCASSLGLAGGGTDTQYFGPGTRLTVL.

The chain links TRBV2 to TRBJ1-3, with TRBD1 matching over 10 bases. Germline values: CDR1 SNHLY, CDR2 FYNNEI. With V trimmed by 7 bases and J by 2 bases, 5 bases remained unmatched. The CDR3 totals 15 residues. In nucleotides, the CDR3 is TGTGCCAGCACCGGGGACAGGGGCACTGGAAACACCATATATTTT. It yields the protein CASTGDRGTGNTIYF.

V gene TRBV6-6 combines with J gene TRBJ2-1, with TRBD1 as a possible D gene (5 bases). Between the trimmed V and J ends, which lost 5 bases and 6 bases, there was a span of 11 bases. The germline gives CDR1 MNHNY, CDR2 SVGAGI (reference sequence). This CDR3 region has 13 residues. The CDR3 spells CASSLGHANEQFF. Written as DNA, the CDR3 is TGTGCCAGCAGTCTAGGACACGCCAATGAGCAGTTCTTC.

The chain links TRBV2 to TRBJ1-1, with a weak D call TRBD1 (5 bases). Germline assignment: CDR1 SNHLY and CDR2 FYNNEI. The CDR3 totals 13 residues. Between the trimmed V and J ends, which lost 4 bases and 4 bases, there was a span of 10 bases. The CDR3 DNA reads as TGTGCCAGCAGTGCGGACACTTTCACTGAAGCTTTCTTT. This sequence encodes CASSADTFTEAFF. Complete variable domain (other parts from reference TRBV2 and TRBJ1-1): EPEVTQTPSHQVTQMGQEVILRCVPISNHLYFYWYRQILGQKVEFLVSFYNNEISEKSEIFDDQFSVERPDGSNFTLKIRSTKLEDSAMYFCASSADTFTEAFFGQGTRLTVV.

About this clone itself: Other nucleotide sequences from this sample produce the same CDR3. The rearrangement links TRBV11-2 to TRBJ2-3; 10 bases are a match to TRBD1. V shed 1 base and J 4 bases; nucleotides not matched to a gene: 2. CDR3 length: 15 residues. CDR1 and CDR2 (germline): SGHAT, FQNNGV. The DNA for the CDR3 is TGTGCCAGCAGCTTAGGGACAGGGGGTGCAGATACGCAGTATTTT. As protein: CASSLGTGGADTQYF.

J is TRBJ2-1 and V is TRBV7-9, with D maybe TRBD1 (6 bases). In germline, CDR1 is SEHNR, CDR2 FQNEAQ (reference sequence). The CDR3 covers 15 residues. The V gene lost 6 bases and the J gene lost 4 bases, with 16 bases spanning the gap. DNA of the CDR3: TGTGCCAGCAGTCAAACCGGACAGCAATACAATGAGCAGTTCTTC. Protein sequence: CASSQTGQQYNEQFF.

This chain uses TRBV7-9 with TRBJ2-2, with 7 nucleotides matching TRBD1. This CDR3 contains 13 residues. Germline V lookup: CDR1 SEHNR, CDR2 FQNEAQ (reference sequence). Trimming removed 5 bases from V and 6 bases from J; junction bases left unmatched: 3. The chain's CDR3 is CASSLGQAGELFF. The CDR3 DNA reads TGTGCCAGCAGCCTCGGACAGGCCGGGGAGCTGTTTTTT. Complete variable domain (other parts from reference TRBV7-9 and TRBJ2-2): DTGVSQNPRHKITKRGQNVTFRCDPISEHNRLYWYRQTLGQGPEFLTYFQNEAQLEKSRLLSDRFSAERPKGSFSTLEIQRTEQGDSAMYLCASSLGQAGELFFGEGSRLTVL.

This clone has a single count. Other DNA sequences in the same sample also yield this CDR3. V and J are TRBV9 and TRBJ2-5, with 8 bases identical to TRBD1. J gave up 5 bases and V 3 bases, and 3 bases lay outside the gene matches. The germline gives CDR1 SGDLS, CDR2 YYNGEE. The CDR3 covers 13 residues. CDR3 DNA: TGTGCCAGCAGCGCCGGACAGGGCGAGACCCAGTACTTC. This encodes CASSAGQGETQYF.